Sequencing of this TCR beta chain was carried out in a study of regulatory and conventional T cells in RAG deficiency. Measured with immunoSEQ multiplex PCR; TCRdb has only the in-frame clones, and not every one. The profile shows more than 35,000 clones, 70% to 90% of them singletons. The CDR3 sequence is 12 residues long. V was trimmed by 9 bases and J by 11 bases, leaving 19 bases between them. The V gene's germline CDR1 is LNHDA and CDR2 SQIVND (reference sequence). Genomic DNA came from blood conventional CD4+ T cells gated CD25-low CD127-high. The same specimen was also included in a second study, on regulatory T cells. Turning to that study: Amplification used 52 TRBV primers and 13 TRBJ primers. Skewed V and J usage and few unique V-J pairs marked patient repertoires, most in Tregs.

The sequencing sample was made of CD4+ effector T cells sorted from blood. The origin of this receptor is a human donor in good health. This chain connects TRBV19 to TRBJ1-1; a weak D match, TRBD1 (6 bases). CDR3 sequence (DNA): TGTGCCAGCCTAGTCCCAGGGGAGGTGGCTTTCTTT. Protein: CASLVPGEVAFF.